These 8 T cell receptor beta chains came from one sample sequenced in a study of T cell responses to AZD1222 COVID-19 vaccine. Some clones are missing from TCRdb's copy, which holds only in-frame ones; the method was immunoSEQ multiplex PCR. Among 150,000 or so clones listed, just over 90% were seen once. Material: peripheral blood, obtained on day 0 of AZD1222 vaccination. Receptor source: an adult in good health.

The chain has TRBV3-1 (or the pseudogene TRBV3-2) and TRBJ2-7; 10 bases map to TRBD2. V lost 5 bases and J lost 2; bases outside the gene matches: 9. The CDR3 has 16 residues. Germline V gene lookup returns CDR1 LGHDT and CDR2 YNNKEL (reference sequence). The CDR3 region is CASSASLSGGAYEQYF. The CDR3 nucleotides are TGTGCCAGCAGCGCAAGCCTGAGCGGGGGGGCCTACGAGCAGTACTTC.

The rearrangement links TRBV13 to TRBJ2-7; D remains unclear. The CDR3 has 12 residues. Germline V gene sequence: CDR1 PRHDT, CDR2 FYEKMQ (reference sequence). V lost 2 bases to trimming and J lost 9 bases, with 11 bases between them. CDR3 residues: CASSLTWGGQYF. For the CDR3, the DNA is TGTGCCAGCAGCTTAACGTGGGGTGGGCAGTACTTC.

V and J are TRBV5-1 and TRBJ1-1; weak D call: TRBD1 (5 bases). The CDR3 is 18 amino acids. Between the trimmed V and J ends, which lost 5 bases and 2 bases, there was a span of 25 bases. Germline V lookup: CDR1 SGHRS, CDR2 YFSETQ. CDR3 sequence: CASRFSWTPPRDNTEAFF. For the CDR3, the DNA is TGCGCCAGCAGATTCTCCTGGACCCCCCCTCGGGACAACACTGAAGCTTTCTTT.

This sequence joins TRBV10-3 and TRBJ2-3, with D unclear. Germline V gene lookup returns CDR1 ENHRY and CDR2 SYGVKD. This CDR3 region has 14 residues. V lost 4 bases, J lost 0 bases, and 8 bases lay in between. This chain's CDR3 is CAISGLDSTDTQYF. CDR3 nucleotides: TGTGCCATCAGTGGCCTGGATAGCACAGATACGCAGTATTTT.

The rearrangement links TRBV7-2 to TRBJ1-4, with D possibly matching TRBD1 (6 bases). This CDR3 comprises 16 residues. Germline lookup yields CDR1 SGHTA and CDR2 FQGNSA. Trimming pared 4 bases from V and 4 bases from J, leaving 16 bases between. As DNA, the CDR3 is TGTGCCAGCAGCTCCCGCCAGGGGATGGGTAATGAAAAACTGTTTTTT. Its translation: CASSSRQGMGNEKLFF.

This chain connects TRBV5-1 to TRBJ2-3, with 8 bases identical to TRBD1. V lost 4 bases and J lost 3; bases outside the gene matches: 13. Germline CDR1 reads SGHRS; CDR2 reads YFSETQ. The CDR3 has 17 amino acids. CDR3 amino acids: CASSPLTGARATDTQYF. CDR3 coding DNA: TGCGCCAGCAGCCCCTTGACAGGGGCCCGGGCGACAGATACGCAGTATTTT.

The J gene is TRBJ1-4, the V gene TRBV5-6; tentative D call: TRBD1 (5 bases). Germline V CDR1 and CDR2: SGHDT, YYEEEE. The ends were cut back, 0 bases at V and 6 bases at J, with 9 bases in the middle. The CDR3 contains 14 residues. For the CDR3, the DNA is TGTGCCAGCAGCTTGGTAGGCAGGGATGAAAAACTGTTTTTT. This sequence encodes CASSLVGRDEKLFF.

This clone was detected once. J is TRBJ2-4 and V is TRBV7-2; 9 nucleotides align to TRBD1. Germline V CDR1 and CDR2: SGHTA, FQGNSA. V dropped 6 bases and J dropped 3; count of bases not matched to a gene: 6. CDR3 length: 15 amino acids. The CDR3 sequence is CASRTTGGVKNIQYF. In DNA, the CDR3 is TGTGCCAGCAGGACGACAGGGGGGGTCAAAAACATTCAGTACTTC.